This T cell receptor beta chain originates from a study of blood T cell repertoires in COVID-19. CDR3 length equals 15 residues. V was pared by 5 bases and J by 4 bases, with 7 bases of the junction left unmatched. The germline CDR1 and CDR2 sequences are MNHEY and SVGAGI. Sequencing used immunoSEQ multiplex PCR; TCRdb keeps in-frame clones, though not all of them. The data show around 70,000 clones, around 86% seen once. Source material: peripheral blood. This chain joins TRBV6-5 and TRBJ2-2, with 7 bases fitting TRBD1. This clonotype was obtained from a woman of 80 years or more with active or convalescent COVID-19. The DNA for the CDR3 is TGTGCCAGCAGTATAAACAGGGGTGGCACCGGGGAGCTGTTTTTT. This encodes CASSINRGGTGELFF.